One T cell receptor (beta chain) is described in this entry. Its antigen is unidentified. This specimen belongs to a study of radiotherapy plus CTLA-4 blockade in lung cancer. Using immunoSEQ multiplex PCR, the repertoire was profiled, and TCRdb retains in-frame clones only, with some absent. The data show over 95,000 clones, around 74% seen once. V trimming: 2 bases; J trimming: 0 bases; junction bases outside the gene matches: 2. The CDR3 covers 16 residues. Germline V gene sequence: CDR1 SGHRS, CDR2 YFSETQ. Study conclusions and caveats: TCR clones from tumors expanded in blood after radiotherapy plus ipilimumab.

The specimen comprised peripheral blood, sampled from a patient treated with radiotherapy plus ipilimumab. This clonotype was obtained from a human donor with non-small cell lung cancer who had a partial response to radiotherapy plus ipilimumab. Some clones in this sample may be carry-over from other donors' samples. This chain connects TRBV5-1 to TRBJ2-6; 7 bases are a match to TRBD1. CDR3 amino acids: CASSLRQGSGANVLTF. The CDR3 nucleotides read TGCGCCAGCAGCTTAAGACAGGGCTCTGGGGCCAACGTCCTGACTTTC.